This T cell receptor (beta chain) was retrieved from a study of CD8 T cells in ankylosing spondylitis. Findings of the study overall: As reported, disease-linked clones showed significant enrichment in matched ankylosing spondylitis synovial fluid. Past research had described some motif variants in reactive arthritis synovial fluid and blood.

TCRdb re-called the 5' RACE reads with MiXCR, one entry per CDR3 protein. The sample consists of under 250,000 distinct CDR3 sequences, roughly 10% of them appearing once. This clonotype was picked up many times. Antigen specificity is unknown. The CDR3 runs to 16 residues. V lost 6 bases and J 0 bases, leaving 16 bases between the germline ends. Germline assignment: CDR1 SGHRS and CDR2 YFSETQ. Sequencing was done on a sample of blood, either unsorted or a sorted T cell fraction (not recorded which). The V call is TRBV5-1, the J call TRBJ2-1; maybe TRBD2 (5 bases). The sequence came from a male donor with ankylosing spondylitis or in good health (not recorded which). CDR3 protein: CASNPPGIVSYNEQFF. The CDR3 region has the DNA TGCGCCAGCAACCCACCCGGGATCGTCTCCTACAATGAGCAGTTCTTC.